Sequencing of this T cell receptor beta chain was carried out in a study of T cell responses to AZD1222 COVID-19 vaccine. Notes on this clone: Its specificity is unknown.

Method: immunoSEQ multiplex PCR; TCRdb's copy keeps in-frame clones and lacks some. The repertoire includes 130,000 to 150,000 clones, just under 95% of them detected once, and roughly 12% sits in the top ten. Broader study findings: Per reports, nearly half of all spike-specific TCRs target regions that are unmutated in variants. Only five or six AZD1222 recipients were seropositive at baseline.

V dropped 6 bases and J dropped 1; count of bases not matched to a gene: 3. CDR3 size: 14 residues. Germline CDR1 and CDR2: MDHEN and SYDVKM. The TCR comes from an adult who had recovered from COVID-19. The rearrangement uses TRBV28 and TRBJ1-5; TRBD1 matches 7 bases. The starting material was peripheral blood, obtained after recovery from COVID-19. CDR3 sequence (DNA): TGTGCCAGCAGAACAGGGGTAAGCAATCAGCCCCAGCATTTT. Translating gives CASRTGVSNQPQHF.